The 29 T cell receptor beta chains in this list originate from one sample, sequenced in a study of shared clonotypes between healthy human individuals. Sequenced by immunoSEQ multiplex PCR; TCRdb stores in-frame clones only, minus some. The sample contains approximately 530,000 clones, around 96% of which appear only once. Sequenced material: naive CD4+ T cells sorted from blood. Subset denoted: CD45RA+ positively selected. The receptors derive from a young woman in good health.

As to this clone: The same CDR3 also results from other DNA sequences found in this sample. The CDR3 DNA follows: TGTGCCAGCAGCCTGACTAGCGGGAGCTACAATGAGCAGTTCTTC. Amino acid sequence: CASSLTSGSYNEQFF. V and J are TRBV11-3 and TRBJ2-1; 12 nucleotides match TRBD2. Germline V gene sequence: CDR1 SGHNT, CDR2 YENEEA. V gave up 5 bases and J gave up 3 bases; unmatched junction bases: 2. The CDR3 has 15 residues.

The gene calls are TRBV9 and TRBJ2-3; D perhaps matches TRBD1 (5 bases). The V and J ends lost 4 bases and 5 bases respectively, with 17 bases between them. Germline V lookup: CDR1 SGDLS, CDR2 YYNGEE. CDR3 length: 15 amino acids. The CDR3 DNA sequence: TGTGCCAGCAGCATAGGTGTAGGGGATAGAGATACGCAGTATTTT. Protein product: CASSIGVGDRDTQYF.

The chain is built from TRBV28 and TRBJ1-6; TRBD1 matches 7 bases. From germline, CDR1 is MDHEN and CDR2 SYDVKM. This CDR3 has 16 residues. Trimming took 5 bases from V and 6 from J; bases not matched to a gene: 10. The CDR3 spells CASSPHPQGGNSPLHF. The CDR3 DNA follows: TGTGCCAGCAGTCCCCATCCCCAGGGGGGTAATTCACCCCTCCACTTT.

This clone was seen a single time. The chain uses TRBV6-1 and TRBJ1-5, with TRBD1 as a possible D gene (5 bases). The CDR3 length is 15 residues. Trimming cost V 3 bases and J 1 base, with 10 bases left between them. Germline assignment: CDR1 MNHNS and CDR2 SASEGT. Here the CDR3 reads CASSEPRESNQPQHF. As DNA, the CDR3 is TGTGCCAGCAGTGAGCCCAGGGAGAGCAATCAGCCCCAGCATTTT.

V usage is TRBV30 and J usage is TRBJ1-4; TRBD1 matches at 7 bases. Germline V lookup: CDR1 GTSNPN, CDR2 SVGIG (reference sequence). Germline trimming cut 2 bases from V and 8 bases from J; bases unmatched to any gene: 11. The CDR3 consists of 15 residues. CDR3 in DNA: TGTGCCTGGAGTAGGACAAGGGGGCCCCAAGAAAAACTGTTTTTT. Encoded protein: CAWSRTRGPQEKLFF. Looking up the rest from reference TRBV30 and TRBJ1-4 gives the full variable domain: SQTIHQWPATLVQPVGSPLSLECTVEGTSNPNLYWYRQAAGRGLQLLFYSVGIGQISSEVPQNLSASRPQDRQFILSSKKLLLSDSGFYLCAWSRTRGPQEKLFFGSGTQLSVL.

The J gene is TRBJ2-5, the V gene TRBV28, with D tentatively TRBD1 (6 bases). V was cut by 5 bases and J by 1 base, with 11 bases left in between. This CDR3 is 14 amino acids long. Germline V gene data show CDR1 as MDHEN and CDR2 as SYDVKM. CDR3 amino acids: CASSITTGQETQYF. CDR3 bases: TGTGCCAGCAGTATAACGACAGGCCAAGAGACCCAGTACTTC.

The V and J genes are TRBV29-1 and TRBJ2-7; 7 nucleotides match TRBD2. The CDR3 runs to 14 residues. Germline loops: CDR1 SQVTM, CDR2 ANQGSEA. After removal of 0 bases from V and 3 bases from J, the junction contained 5 bases not matched to a gene. The CDR3 sequence: CSVEDGLGDYEQYF. CDR3 coding DNA: TGCAGCGTTGAAGATGGACTAGGAGACTACGAGCAGTACTTC.

The rearrangement links TRBV25-1 to TRBJ2-2, with 8 bases aligning to TRBD2. Trimming cost V 8 bases and J 6 bases; bases outside gene matches: 5. Germline V gives CDR1 MGHDK, CDR2 SYGVNS. CDR3 size: 13 residues. CDR3 sequence (DNA): TGTGCCAGCCTTGCTAGCGGGTCCGGGGAGCTGTTTTTT. This encodes CASLASGSGELFF.

The chain links TRBV5-1 to TRBJ1-4; 11 bases are shared with TRBD1. J lost 11 bases, V lost 4 bases, and 13 bases had no gene match. CDR3 length: 16 amino acids. Germline assignment: CDR1 SGHRS and CDR2 YFSETQ. This CDR3 is CASSVRDRGFGGKLFF. The CDR3 DNA reads TGCGCCAGCAGCGTTCGGGACAGGGGGTTTGGAGGGAAACTGTTTTTT.

The chain recombines TRBV29-1 with TRBJ1-5, with unresolved D. V was clipped by 4 bases and J by 4 bases, with 11 bases between them. Germline assignment: CDR1 SQVTM and CDR2 ANQGSEA. The CDR3 extends over 13 amino acids. This chain's CDR3 is CSVVSGDNQPQHF. CDR3 coding DNA: TGCAGCGTTGTTTCTGGGGATAATCAGCCCCAGCATTTT.

This clone was observed once. The chain joins TRBV6-6 to TRBJ2-3, with TRBD2 as a possible D gene (7 bases). Looked up from germline, CDR1 is MNHNY and CDR2 is SVGAGI (reference sequence). The V and J ends lost 1 base and 3 bases respectively, with 14 bases between them. There are 16 residues in the CDR3. CDR3 coding DNA: TGTGCCAGCAGTTACTTACGAGGGGGGGAAACAGATACGCAGTATTTT. Amino acid sequence: CASSYLRGGETDTQYF.

V is TRBV11-1 and J is TRBJ2-1; the D is unclear. With 2 bases removed from V and 1 base from J, the gap between germline ends came to 9 bases. Germline V gene sequence: CDR1 SGHAT, CDR2 FQDESV (reference sequence). CDR3 length equals 15 residues. CDR3: CASSLITFSYNEQFF. CDR3 DNA sequence: TGTGCCAGCAGCTTAATCACATTTTCCTACAATGAGCAGTTCTTC.

The J gene is TRBJ2-7, the V gene TRBV5-4; 10 bases line up with TRBD2. The V and J ends lost 1 base and 5 bases, in that order; junction bases with no gene match: 9. Germline V CDR1 and CDR2: SGHNT, YYREEE (reference sequence). The CDR3 totals 16 residues. The CDR3: CASSLLAGAAAHEQYF. In nucleotides, the CDR3 is TGTGCCAGCAGCTTGCTAGCGGGAGCAGCCGCACACGAGCAGTACTTC.

This rearrangement joins TRBV11-2 to TRBJ2-1; D unclear. V lost 5 bases, J lost 0 bases, and 14 bases lay in between. CDR3 length: 16 residues. The V gene's germline CDR1 is SGHAT and CDR2 FQNNGV. CDR3 sequence (DNA): TGTGCCAGCAGCCCCGTGCGGTCCGGCTCCTACAATGAGCAGTTCTTC. Amino acid sequence: CASSPVRSGSYNEQFF.

Note on this clone: The CDR3 end shows no conserved phenylalanine or tryptophan, and so a read error is likely. The chain couples TRBV6-5 to TRBJ2-7, with 7 bases fitting TRBD1. J was trimmed by 6 bases and V by 0 bases; bases with no gene match: 5. The CDR3 has 14 residues. Looked up from germline, CDR1 is MNHEY and CDR2 is SVGAGI. The CDR3 loop is CASSYSTGRGEQYL. The CDR3 DNA follows: TGTGCCAGCAGTTACTCGACAGGGCGAGGCGAGCAGTACCTC.

The V call is TRBV14, the J call TRBJ2-7; no reliable D call. V was pared by 1 base and J by 0 bases, with 7 bases between. Germline lookup yields CDR1 SGHDN and CDR2 FVKESK. The CDR3 totals 14 residues. CDR3 DNA sequence: TGTGCCAGCAGCCAAGTCTCGAGCTCCTACGAGCAGTACTTC. Translated, it gives CASSQVSSSYEQYF.

The chain couples TRBV6-1 to TRBJ2-7; D gene uncertain. Per the germline V gene, CDR1 is MNHNS and CDR2 is SASEGT. The CDR3 loop spans 10 amino acids. V was cut by 6 bases and J by 4 bases, with 4 bases left in between. As DNA, the CDR3 is TGTGCCAGCAGCGGTTACGAGCAGTACTTC. This encodes CASSGYEQYF.

J is TRBJ1-2 and V is TRBV30; D gene ambiguous. There are 17 residues in the CDR3. Deletions cut 3 bases from V and 2 bases from J, with 22 bases between. Germline loops: CDR1 GTSNPN, CDR2 SVGIG (reference sequence). CDR3 amino acids: CAWSRYPITAVNYGYTF. CDR3 nucleotides: TGTGCCTGGAGCCGATATCCCATCACGGCCGTCAACTATGGCTACACCTTC. Full variable domain (missing parts from reference TRBV30 and TRBJ1-2): SQTIHQWPATLVQPVGSPLSLECTVEGTSNPNLYWYRQAAGRGLQLLFYSVGIGQISSEVPQNLSASRPQDRQFILSSKKLLLSDSGFYLCAWSRYPITAVNYGYTFGSGTRLTVV.

The chain combines TRBV28 with TRBJ2-7; D possibly corresponds to TRBD2 (6 bases). The CDR3 covers 14 residues. Germline-derived CDR1 and CDR2 are MDHEN and SYDVKM. Trimming took off 3 bases at V and 2 bases at J, with 11 bases between the two ends. CDR3 in DNA: TGTGCCAGCAGTTTCGAGCCGGGAGCCTACGAGCAGTACTTC. This codes for CASSFEPGAYEQYF.

V is TRBV5-1 and J is TRBJ2-3; 8 bases match TRBD2. Germline values: CDR1 SGHRS, CDR2 YFSETQ. J lost 3 bases, V lost 4 bases, and 4 bases had no gene match. The CDR3 extends over 14 amino acids. For the CDR3, the DNA is TGCGCCAGCAGCCCGACGGGGGGGACAGATACGCAGTATTTT. It is translated as CASSPTGGTDTQYF.

V gene TRBV6-1 combines with J gene TRBJ2-7; D call uncertain. V lost 6 bases and J 1 base, leaving 10 bases between the germline ends. From germline, CDR1 is MNHNS and CDR2 SASEGT. The CDR3 sequence is 13 residues long. The DNA for the CDR3 is TGTGCCAGCAGGGGAATAATGTCCTACGAGCAGTACTTC. This encodes CASRGIMSYEQYF.

The chain combines TRBV4-1 with TRBJ1-4, with 8 bases lining up with TRBD1. The ends lost 2 bases at V and 16 bases at J; junction bases unmatched: 15. In germline, CDR1 is MGHRA, CDR2 YSYEKL. The CDR3 is 15 residues long. CDR3 sequence (DNA): TGCGCCAGCAGCCAAACCGGGACAGGAGCTTTACCGCCGTTTTTT. Its translation: CASSQTGTGALPPFF.

The chain couples TRBV5-1 to TRBJ2-7; D call uncertain. There are 14 residues in the CDR3. CDR1 and CDR2 (germline): SGHRS, YFSETQ. The V end lost 3 bases, the J end lost 6 bases, and 16 bases lay between the germline ends. The chain's CDR3 is CASSSSLVVGEQYF. Here the CDR3 DNA reads TGCGCCAGCAGCTCCTCCCTGGTCGTGGGCGAGCAGTACTTC.

The V call is TRBV11-1, the J call TRBJ2-3, with 10 positions matching TRBD2. The CDR3 loop spans 18 amino acids. V shed 5 bases and J 0 bases; nucleotides not matched to a gene: 11. The germline CDR1 and CDR2 sequences are SGHAT and FQDESV (reference sequence). CDR3: CASSHRELAGASTDTQYF. Here the CDR3 DNA reads TGTGCCAGCAGCCACCGGGAGCTAGCGGGAGCCAGCACAGATACGCAGTATTTT.

V usage is TRBV28 and J usage is TRBJ1-3, with no clear D. This CDR3 contains 15 residues. V dropped 4 bases and J dropped 4 bases, with 14 bases sitting between them. Germline V gives CDR1 MDHEN, CDR2 SYDVKM. The CDR3 region is CASSSSGVPGNTIYF. The CDR3 region has the DNA TGTGCCAGCAGTTCCTCCGGGGTTCCCGGAAACACCATATATTTT. The variable domain in full, with the rest retrieved from reference TRBV28 and TRBJ1-3, is DVKVTQSSRYLVKRTGEKVFLECVQDMDHENMFWYRQDPGLGLRLIYFSYDVKMKEKGDIPEGYSVSREKKERFSLILESASTNQTSMYLCASSSSGVPGNTIYFGEGSWLTVV.

CDR3 loop: CANQLTVDTEAFF. The CDR3 nucleotides read TGTGCCAACCAATTGACAGTAGACACTGAAGCTTTCTTT. The chain links TRBV2 to TRBJ1-1, with D possibly matching TRBD1 (5 bases). Trimming pared 10 bases from V and 3 bases from J, leaving 15 bases between. This CDR3 has 13 amino acids. Germline CDR1 and CDR2: SNHLY and FYNNEI.

The rearrangement joins TRBV5-4 to TRBJ1-2; no clear D gene. V was pared by 0 bases and J by 6 bases, with 9 bases between. The germline gives CDR1 SGHNT, CDR2 YYREEE (reference sequence). The CDR3 consists of 13 residues. The DNA of the CDR3 is TGTGCCAGCAGCTTGGTGCAGCGAGATGGCTACACCTTC. Translating it yields CASSLVQRDGYTF.

To note about this clone: It is unclear where the CDR3 begins or ends on the DNA, so no DNA is shown, and the CDR3 is as TCRdb lists it. The chain joins TRBV28 to TRBJ2-2; TRBD2, as called in the table, went unchecked against the DNA. The CDR3 length is 16 residues, termini included. Looked up from germline, CDR1 is MDHEN and CDR2 is SYDVKM. The CDR3 reads CASSTSGLAAAGELFF.

Points on this clone: Additional DNA sequences in this sample encode the identical CDR3. The chain has TRBV18 and TRBJ1-5; 8 bases are shared with TRBD1. The CDR3 consists of 14 residues. Germline values: CDR1 KGHSH, CDR2 LQKENI. Unmatched junction bases numbered 5, after V lost 6 bases and J lost 4 bases. The CDR3 loop reads CASSPDRGNQPQHF. The DNA of the CDR3 is TGTGCCAGCTCGCCCGACAGGGGTAATCAGCCCCAGCATTTT.